The T cell receptor beta chain under discussion was sequenced for a study of cytomegalovirus exposure and HLA in healthy donors. The CDR3 has 15 residues. The J segment lost 1 base and the V segment lost 4 bases, leaving 7 bases of the junction unmatched. Germline V lookup: CDR1 SGHDT, CDR2 YYEEEE. The PCR was carried out with 60 Vbeta primers and 13 Jbeta primers. Libraries were prepared by immunoSEQ multiplex PCR; TCRdb keeps only in-frame clonotypes and omits some of them. The data show 100,000 to 140,000 clones, over 65% seen once. Sequenced sample: PBMCs. The TCR sequence derives from a woman aged 40 to 49 in good health and CMV-seropositive. The rearrangement joins TRBV5-6 to TRBJ2-7; TRBD1 matches 8 bases. The CDR3 DNA follows: TGTGCCAGCAGCCCGGGACAGGTGGTTTCCTACGAGCAGTACTTC. Translation: CASSPGQVVSYEQYF.